The rows below give T cell receptor beta chains drawn from one sample of a study of T cells in tuberculosis. The method was immunoSEQ multiplex PCR; TCRdb's version includes in-frame clones alone and lacks a portion of them. The data show 20,000 to 25,000 clones, approximately 90% seen once. Sequencing was done on a sample of PBMCs. The source is a donor aged 10 to 29 with latent tuberculosis or without tuberculosis infection. Some clones in this sample may be carry-over from other donors' samples. CDR3s include the opening cysteine and the closing phenylalanine or tryptophan. The D gene is left open where the match is weak. For some rows the clone size is stated as once, few or many, or as a class when expanded; others skip it.

d_call clone_size cdr3_length j_call v_call cdr3_nt cdr3_aa
TRBD2 NA 17 TRBJ2-1 TRBV12-5 TGTGCTAGTGGTTTGGTACATGTTGGGGGAGGGATCCATGAGCAGTTCTTC CASGLVHVGGGIHEQFF
NA once 21 TRBJ1-1 TRBV27 TGTGCCAGCAGTTGTCAATGCCGAAACAGGAGATTTTTTGGACGGCGAACTGAAGCTTTCTTT CASSCQCRNRRFFGRRTEAFF
TRBD1 NA 16 TRBJ1-4 TRBV30 TGTGCCTGGAGCGGACAGACAGGGTTTGGTAATGAAAAACTGTTTTTT CAWSGQTGFGNEKLFF
NA NA 16 TRBJ2-2 TRBV5-1 TGCGCCAGCAGCTTTACAGGGAAGGCGAACACCGGGGAGCTGTTTTTT CASSFTGKANTGELFF
TRBD2 NA 13 TRBJ2-5 TRBV19 TGTGCCAGCCAGCGGGAGTTCGGCGGGACCCAGTACTTC CASQREFGGTQYF
TRBD1 NA 13 TRBJ1-1 TRBV5-6 TGTGCCAGCAGTAAGGACAGGGTTGTTGAAGCTTTCTTT CASSKDRVVEAFF
NA NA 16 TRBJ2-3 TRBV23-1 TGCGCCAGCAGTCATTACGAGGCGCTACTACAAGATACGCAGTATTTT CASSHYEALLQDTQYF
NA NA 13 TRBJ1-1 TRBV18 TGTGCCAGCTCACCCAGACAGACCACTGAAGCTTTCTTT CASSPRQTTEAFF
TRBD1 NA 18 TRBJ2-7 TRBV25-1 TGTGCCAGCAGTGAATACCCCCTCGGGACAGGGTCTACCTACGAGCAGTACTTC CASSEYPLGTGSTYEQYF
TRBD1 NA 14 TRBJ2-7 TRBV7-2 TGTGCCAGCAGCTTTGACAGGGCCGCCTACGAGCAGTACTTC CASSFDRAAYEQYF
NA NA 14 TRBJ1-1 TRBV7-2 TGTGCCAGCAGCTTAGAGGAGAGGAGGACTGAAGCTTTCTTT CASSLEERRTEAFF
TRBD2 NA 17 TRBJ2-7 TRBV7-2 TGTGCCAGCAGCTTAGTCTTCCTAGCGGGGGATCCGGGCGAGCAGTACTTC CASSLVFLAGDPGEQYF
NA NA 15 TRBJ2-2 TRBV7-3 TGTGCCAGCAGCTTAGTACAGGGCAACACCGGGGAGCTGTTTTTT CASSLVQGNTGELFF
TRBD2 NA 14 TRBJ2-7 TRBV10-2 TGCGCCAGCCGCACGGGCGGGGGGGCCTACGAGCAGTACTTC CASRTGGGAYEQYF
NA NA 20 TRBJ2-3 TRBV23-1 TGCGCCAGCAGGGAACAGGGGTTATCGGGACCCAGGCCGGGAGCAGATACGCAGTATTTT CASREQGLSGPRPGADTQYF
TRBD1 NA 15 TRBJ1-2 TRBV30 TGTGCCTGGAGTAATCACAGGGGGCTAGGCTATGGCTACACCTTC CAWSNHRGLGYGYTF
NA NA 13 TRBJ1-1 TRBV12-5 TGTGCTAGTGGTTTGCGGGGGAACACTGAAGCTTTCTTT CASGLRGNTEAFF
NA NA 12 TRBJ2-7 TRBV5-1 TGCGCCAGCAGCCTTTCTTCCTACGAGCAGTACTTC CASSLSSYEQYF
NA once 15 TRBJ1-1 TRBV4-1 TGCGCCAGCAGCCAAGAAGCGGGGATGAACACTGAAGCTTTCTTT CASSQEAGMNTEAFF
NA NA 13 TRBJ2-2 TRBV6-5 TGTGCCAGCAGCAGGACAGAGGCCGGGGAGCTGTTTTTT CASSRTEAGELFF
NA NA 13 TRBJ2-5 TRBV5-1 TGCGCCAGCAGCGACGGACAAATAGAGACCCAGTACTTC CASSDGQIETQYF
NA NA 17 TRBJ1-1 TRBV7-9 TGTGCCAGCAGCTTAACCCACAGGTCTGCCCGGAACACTGAAGCTTTCTTT CASSLTHRSARNTEAFF
TRBD1 NA 13 TRBJ2-7 TRBV6-5 TGTGCCAGCAGCCGAGGACAGGGCAGCGAGCAGTACTTC CASSRGQGSEQYF
NA NA 14 TRBJ2-1 TRBV7-3 TGTGCCAGCAGCCAGCGGGCCTGGTCCAATGAGCAGTTCTTC CASSQRAWSNEQFF
NA NA 17 TRBJ2-3 TRBV18 TGTGCCAGCTCGACAGCTCAGGAGATAAGCCGCACAGATACGCAGTATTTT CASSTAQEISRTDTQYF
NA NA 13 TRBJ2-2 TRBV7-3 TGTGCCAGCAGCGCCACCAGGGACGGGGAGCTGTTTTTT CASSATRDGELFF
TRBD2 once 14 TRBJ2-7 TRBV11-2 TGTGCCAGCGCCGCTAGCGGGAGATCCTACGAGCAGTACTTC CASAASGRSYEQYF
NA NA 12 TRBJ1-2 TRBV21-1 TGTGCCAGCAGCAAAAAGATGGGCGGCTACACCTTC CASSKKMGGYTF
NA NA 16 TRBJ2-1 TRBV5-1 TGCGCCAGCAGTTTCGGGACTCTCCAAAATTACAATGAGCAGTTCTTC CASSFGTLQNYNEQFF